This TCR beta chain was retrieved from a study of T cell responses to AZD1222 COVID-19 vaccine. General study findings and limits: CD4 TCRs associated with vaccination spanned spike, dominating at 160-218 and 743-854. Regions left unmutated in variants are reportedly the target of nearly half of spike-specific TCRs.

Second doses that came at about 4 or about 12 weeks were put together. About this clone: The antigen is undetermined.

Trimming removed 7 bases from V and 3 bases from J, with 16 bases in between. Germline CDR1 reads SGHDT; CDR2 reads YYEEEE. There are 14 residues in the CDR3. The method was immunoSEQ multiplex PCR; TCRdb's version includes in-frame clones alone and lacks a portion of them. The table includes 80,000 or so clones, roughly 90% detected once. The material was peripheral blood, obtained 28 days after the second AZD1222 dose. This TCR came from an adult who received the AZD1222 COVID-19 vaccine. The rearrangement uses TRBV5-6 and TRBJ2-5; possible D gene TRBD2, 5 bases. CDR3 sequence: CASLGYGLKETQYF. In DNA form, the CDR3 reads TGTGCCAGCTTGGGCTATGGACTTAAAGAGACCCAGTACTTC.